This T cell receptor (beta chain) was profiled in a study of blood T cell repertoires in COVID-19. Study-level information: Sample material is recorded as cDNA or gDNA derived from T cells, B-cell-depleted T cells, or PBMCs.

Germline V gene lookup returns CDR1 PRHDT and CDR2 FYEKMQ (reference sequence). V lost 5 bases to trimming and J lost 2 bases; unmatched junction nucleotides: 3. This CDR3 spans 14 amino acids. As originally analysed: The assay estimated nucleated cells by amplifying reference gene primers. The data were produced by immunoSEQ multiplex PCR, yet TCRdb's version contains in-frame clones alone and is incomplete. V and J calls and clone size are copied from that table; D and trimming were computed from the DNA. The sample gives about 220,000 clones, around 80% of which show up once; more than 7% is in the top ten. This clone was seen only a few times.

The rearrangement uses TRBV13 and TRBJ2-1, with 7 bases fitting TRBD1. This receptor was obtained from a woman in her 70s with acute or convalescent COVID-19. The source material was peripheral blood. The CDR3 sequence is CASSPDRAYNEQFF. The CDR3 bases are TGTGCCAGCAGCCCCGACAGGGCCTACAATGAGCAGTTCTTC.